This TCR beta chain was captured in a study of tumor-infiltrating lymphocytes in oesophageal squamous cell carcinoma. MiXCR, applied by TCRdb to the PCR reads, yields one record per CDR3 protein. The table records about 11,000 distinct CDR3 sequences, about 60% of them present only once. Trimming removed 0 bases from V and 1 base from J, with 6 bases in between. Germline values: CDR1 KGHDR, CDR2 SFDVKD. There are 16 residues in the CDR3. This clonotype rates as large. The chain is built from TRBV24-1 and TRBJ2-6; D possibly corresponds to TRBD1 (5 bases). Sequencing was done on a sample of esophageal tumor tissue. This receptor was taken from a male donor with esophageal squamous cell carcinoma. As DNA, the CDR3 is TGTGCCACCAGTGATTTGAGGGGTTCTGGGGCCAACGTCCTGACTTTC. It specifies CATSDLRGSGANVLTF.